This entry describes one T cell receptor beta chain. The data were taken from a study of T-cell reconstitution after alpha-beta-depleted transplantation in children. The V gene end was trimmed by 3 bases and the J gene end by 4 bases; junction bases not matched to a gene: 8. This CDR3 contains 14 residues. Germline CDR1 reads SQVTM; CDR2 reads ANQGSEA. Construction of the TCRbeta library involved unique molecular identifiers. Using its own MiXCR run on the PCR reads, TCRdb lists one record per CDR3 protein. The sample records about 900,000 distinct CDR3 sequences, about 29% being singletons. The rearrangement uses TRBV29-1 and TRBJ2-7; 8 nucleotides align to TRBD1. The source of this sequence is a boy in the first two years of life who had a stem cell transplant for SCID, so the T cells may come from the graft donor. The material was PBMCs, mostly from graft donor cells, obtained 360 days after TCRalphabeta/CD19-depleted stem cell transplant. The CDR3: CSVELMGTGYEQYF. CDR3 nucleotide sequence: TGCAGCGTTGAGTTAATGGGGACAGGATACGAGCAGTACTTC.